The 16 T cell receptor beta chains given below trace back to one sample, sequenced in a study of blood T cell repertoires in COVID-19. Data came from immunoSEQ multiplex PCR; TCRdb stores just in-frame clones and leaves some out. The sample lists hundreds of thousands of clones, 87% seen once, with approximately 12% in the top ten. Source material: peripheral blood. All receptors derive from a woman aged 18-29 years who had recovered from COVID-19.

V gene TRBV30 combines with J gene TRBJ1-1; 9 bases map to TRBD1. The CDR3 contains 16 residues. J lost 2 bases, V lost 2 bases, and 9 bases had no gene match. Germline values: CDR1 GTSNPN, CDR2 SVGIG (reference sequence). CDR3 sequence reads: CAWSKDRGLGNTEAFF. As DNA, the CDR3 is TGTGCCTGGAGTAAGGACAGGGGCCTGGGTAACACTGAAGCTTTCTTT.

This chain uses TRBV15 with TRBJ2-7; no definite D call. CDR1 and CDR2 from the germline V gene are LNHNV and YYDKDF (reference sequence). Trimming took 0 bases from V and 2 from J, leaving 11 bases between them. The CDR3 spans 15 residues. The CDR3 reads CATSREQSGTYEQYF. CDR3 in DNA: TGTGCCACCAGCAGAGAACAATCTGGCACCTACGAGCAGTACTTC.

This rearrangement joins TRBV4-3 to TRBJ1-2; 9 bases map to TRBD1. V shed 5 bases and J 7 bases; nucleotides not matched to a gene: 11. The CDR3 totals 15 residues. The germline gives CDR1 LGHNA, CDR2 YSLEER. CDR3 protein: CASSAYVGQGIGYTF. CDR3 in DNA: TGCGCCAGCAGCGCATACGTGGGACAGGGAATTGGCTACACCTTC.

The chain recombines TRBV18 with TRBJ2-7; 7 positions agree with TRBD1. Per germline, CDR1 KGHSH and CDR2 LQKENI. V dropped 1 base and J dropped 2; count of bases not matched to a gene: 8. This CDR3 comprises 16 residues. CDR3 coding DNA: TGTGCCAGCTCACCACTAAGGACAGGCGTTGCCTACGAGCAGTACTTC. This encodes CASSPLRTGVAYEQYF.

V usage is TRBV25-1 and J usage is TRBJ1-1; 7 bases line up with TRBD1. V shed 5 bases, J shed 4 bases, and the junction held 4 bases outside the gene matches. Per germline, CDR1 MGHDK and CDR2 SYGVNS. This CDR3 region has 13 residues. As DNA, the CDR3 is TGTGCCAGCAGTCCGACAGGGATCACTGAAGCTTTCTTT. Translating gives CASSPTGITEAFF.

V is TRBV5-1 and J is TRBJ2-1, with 9 nucleotides matching TRBD1. V lost 4 bases and J lost 3; bases outside the gene matches: 5. The germline V gene has CDR1 SGHRS and CDR2 YFSETQ. This CDR3 has 15 residues. CDR3 amino acids: CASSVGQGYYNEQFF. The DNA for the CDR3 is TGCGCCAGCAGCGTGGGACAGGGATACTACAATGAGCAGTTCTTC. Variable domain in full (rest from reference TRBV5-1 and TRBJ2-1): KAGVTQTPRYLIKTRGQQVTLSCSPISGHRSVSWYQQTPGQGLQFLFEYFSETQRNKGNFPGRFSGRQFSNSRSEMNVSTLELGDSALYLCASSVGQGYYNEQFFGPGTRLTVL.

A single count supports this clone. The chain has TRBV4-3 and TRBJ2-7; 9 nucleotides align to TRBD1. This CDR3 has 15 residues. J was trimmed by 5 bases and V by 1 base; bases with no gene match: 6. Germline CDR1 LGHNA, CDR2 YSLEER. The CDR3 spells CASSQGVGQGDEQYF. The CDR3, as DNA: TGCGCCAGCAGCCAAGGTGTGGGACAGGGTGACGAGCAGTACTTC.

This clone was counted a few times. V is TRBV15 and J is TRBJ1-4; the match to TRBD1 covers 10 bases. Trimming took 1 base from V and 7 from J; bases not matched to a gene: 3. Germline lookup yields CDR1 LNHNV and CDR2 YYDKDF (reference sequence). The CDR3 spans 15 residues. CDR3 protein: CATSRGQGASEKLFF. CDR3 bases: TGTGCCACCAGCAGAGGACAGGGGGCAAGTGAAAAACTGTTTTTT.

This clone was recorded only once. The V and J genes are TRBV6-5 and TRBJ1-5, with a tentative D call TRBD1 (5 bases). The CDR3 has 13 amino acids. Germline V gene data show CDR1 as MNHEY and CDR2 as SVGAGI. Trimming removed 6 bases at V and 5 bases at J, with 11 bases between. CDR3: CASRAGFHQPQHF. The DNA for the CDR3 is TGTGCCAGCAGGGCAGGGTTTCATCAGCCCCAGCATTTT.

Here the CDR3 reads CASSEGQINTGELFF. The CDR3 DNA is TGTGCCAGCAGCGAGGGACAGATAAACACCGGGGAGCTGTTTTTT. This chain links TRBV9 with TRBJ2-2, with TRBD1 identical over 7 bases. CDR1 and CDR2 (germline): SGDLS, YYNGEE. This CDR3 is built from 15 residues. Germline trimming cut 3 bases from V and 2 bases from J; bases unmatched to any gene: 4. Full variable domain (remainder filled in from reference TRBV9 and TRBJ2-2): DSGVTQTPKHLITATGQRVTLRCSPRSGDLSVYWYQQSLDQGLQFLIQYYNGEERAKGNILERFSAQQFPDLHSELNLSSLELGDSALYFCASSEGQINTGELFFGEGSRLTVL.

V is TRBV19 and J is TRBJ2-5; D is uncertain. The CDR3 is made up of 13 amino acids. V lost 3 bases and J 4 bases, leaving 9 bases between the germline ends. Looked up from germline, CDR1 is LNHDA and CDR2 is SQIVND (reference sequence). The CDR3 here is CASSISPVETQYF. In DNA, the CDR3 is TGTGCCAGTAGTATTTCCCCGGTAGAGACCCAGTACTTC.

J is TRBJ2-7 and V is TRBV19; D might be TRBD1 (6 bases). Germline CDR1 and CDR2: LNHDA and SQIVND (reference sequence). The CDR3 sequence is 14 residues long. The V gene lost 5 bases and the J gene lost 2 bases, with 13 bases spanning the gap. CDR3 sequence (DNA): TGTGCCAGTAGTTTCACAGGGTCCACCTACGAGCAGTACTTC. This translates into CASSFTGSTYEQYF.

The chain couples TRBV18 to TRBJ2-1; no definite D call. This CDR3 comprises 17 residues. Germline CDR1 and CDR2: KGHSH and LQKENI. Trimming took 0 bases from V and 4 from J, leaving 16 bases between them. The CDR3 reads CASSPPQAVSLYNEQFF. The CDR3 DNA follows: TGTGCCAGCTCACCACCCCAGGCAGTTAGTTTATACAATGAGCAGTTCTTC.

The chain carries TRBV30 and TRBJ2-7; 9 bases fit TRBD1. The V gene end was trimmed by 4 bases and the J gene end by 7 bases; junction bases not matched to a gene: 8. This CDR3 is 13 amino acids long. CDR1 GTSNPN and CDR2 SVGIG come from the germline V gene (reference sequence). The CDR3 here is CAWTGTGFREQYF. As DNA, the CDR3 is TGTGCCTGGACAGGGACAGGGTTTAGGGAGCAGTACTTC.

The sample holds a few counts of this clone. The chain has TRBV10-3 and TRBJ1-1, with D unclear. This CDR3 spans 14 amino acids. V lost 2 bases and J lost 1, with 8 bases in between. CDR1 and CDR2 (germline): ENHRY, SYGVKD. The CDR3 DNA reads as TGTGCCATCAGTGAGCTGTCCAGGAACACTGAAGCTTTCTTT. Amino acid sequence: CAISELSRNTEAFF.

This rearrangement joins TRBV9 to TRBJ2-3; 8 positions match TRBD2. V was clipped by 6 bases and J by 5 bases; unmatched bases: 8. Germline-derived CDR1 and CDR2 are SGDLS and YYNGEE. The CDR3 contains 14 residues. CDR3 bases: TGTGCCAGCAACTCTGGACTAGCACAAGATACGCAGTATTTT. It codes for CASNSGLAQDTQYF.